One sample yielded the 23 T cell receptor beta chains listed below, sequenced in a study of Ad26.COV2.S vaccination and SARS-CoV-2 variants. Treatment denoted: around 19 received Ad26.COV2.S at low or high dose, single or two shots; roughly five received placebo; per-sample allocation not given. Following the first vaccine or placebo injection, samples were taken on day 63. Here immunoSEQ multiplex PCR was the method, and the copy in TCRdb shows in-frame clones only, minus some. The sample holds roughly 350,000 clones, about 87% seen once. The sample here was peripheral blood, taken in a trial of Ad26.COV2.S vaccine versus placebo. These receptors were obtained from a person aged 18-60 years who received the Ad26.COV2.S COVID-19 vaccine or a placebo.

This clone was found a few times. V is TRBV30 and J is TRBJ1-3; maybe TRBD1 (5 bases). Germline V CDR1 and CDR2: GTSNPN, SVGIG (reference sequence). V lost 5 bases, J lost 4 bases, and 15 bases lay in between. This CDR3 has 14 amino acids. In DNA form, the CDR3 reads TGTGCCTGGGAACTTGGGGGAGGAGGAAACACCATATATTTT. Translated, it gives CAWELGGGGNTIYF.

The chain joins TRBV19 to TRBJ1-2, with unresolved D. Germline V CDR1 and CDR2: LNHDA, SQIVND (reference sequence). V was shortened by 3 bases and J by 2 bases, with 7 bases between the two germline ends. This CDR3 has 13 amino acids. CDR3 sequence reads: CASSIRRNYGYTF. DNA of the CDR3: TGTGCCAGTAGTATCCGCAGAAACTATGGCTACACCTTC.

As to this clone: Other DNA sequences from this sample encode an identical CDR3 as well. CDR3 DNA: TGTGCCAGCAGCTTAGGAAGGAACACTGAAGCTTTCTTT. This translates into CASSLGRNTEAFF. This chain connects TRBV7-2 to TRBJ1-1; D remains unclear. V was trimmed by 1 base and J by 1 base, leaving 4 bases between them. The germline CDR1 and CDR2 sequences are SGHTA and FQGNSA. CDR3 size: 13 residues.

V and J are TRBV7-9 and TRBJ1-6, with D tentatively TRBD1 (5 bases). The V gene lost 1 base and the J gene lost 10 bases, with 14 bases spanning the gap. Germline V gene data show CDR1 as SEHNR and CDR2 as FQNEAQ (reference sequence). This CDR3 has 15 residues. The CDR3 bases are TGTGCCAGCAGCTTAGATGGGGGGGGAGAGTCACCCCTCCACTTT. This gives the protein CASSLDGGGESPLHF.

This clone was seen just once. The chain uses TRBV6-2 or TRBV6-3 and TRBJ2-7; D gene ambiguous. There are 14 residues in the CDR3. V was clipped by 2 bases and J by 2 bases, with 10 bases between them. Looked up from germline, CDR1 is MNHEY and CDR2 is SVGEGT. For the CDR3, the DNA is TGTGCCAGCAGTTACGTTGACGGTCCCTACGAGCAGTACTTC. It specifies CASSYVDGPYEQYF.

V and J are TRBV28 and TRBJ1-2, with D perhaps TRBD1 (5 bases). The CDR3 is 14 residues long. The ends were cut back, 3 bases at V and 10 bases at J, with 18 bases in the middle. The germline CDR1 and CDR2 sequences are MDHEN and SYDVKM. The CDR3 spells CASSLRAGRPDYTF. The DNA of the CDR3 is TGTGCCAGCAGTTTGAGGGCAGGGCGTCCGGACTACACCTTC.

The V gene is TRBV9, the J gene TRBJ2-3; D is tentatively TRBD1 or TRBD2 (6 bases each). The V and J ends lost 0 bases and 1 base respectively, with 12 bases between them. CDR1 is SGDLS and CDR2 is YYNGEE in the germline V gene. The CDR3 contains 16 residues. In nucleotides, the CDR3 is TGTGCCAGCAGCGTAGAGGGGGGCGCTGGCACAGATACGCAGTATTTT. It translates to CASSVEGGAGTDTQYF.

The chain uses TRBV5-6 and TRBJ2-2; D not certain. Per the germline V gene, CDR1 is SGHDT and CDR2 is YYEEEE. V was cut by 0 bases and J by 0 bases, with 6 bases left in between. The CDR3 is made up of 15 amino acids. The CDR3 reads CASSLAGTNTGELFF. CDR3 bases: TGTGCCAGCAGCTTGGCTGGTACGAACACCGGGGAGCTGTTTTTT.

The chain is built from TRBV28 and TRBJ2-1; D may be TRBD2 (7 bases). Trimming pared 7 bases from V and 2 bases from J, leaving 9 bases between. The CDR3 totals 13 residues. Germline V gives CDR1 MDHEN, CDR2 SYDVKM. The CDR3 loop reads CASKGGTYNEQFF. The DNA for the CDR3 is TGTGCCAGCAAGGGGGGGACCTACAATGAGCAGTTCTTC.

About this clone itself: The junction departs from germline at one end; a sequencing error may be responsible. V is TRBV7-2 and J is TRBJ2-5, with 7 bases aligning to TRBD1. The CDR3 extends over 14 amino acids. Germline values: CDR1 SGHTA, CDR2 FQGNSA. CDR3 protein: CASSSTRGQVTQYF. DNA of the CDR3: TGTGCCAGCAGCTCCACGAGGGGGCAAGTGACCCAGTACTTC.

This clone came up once. The chain has TRBV3-1 (or the pseudogene TRBV3-2) and TRBJ1-1, with 8 nucleotides matching TRBD1. Germline trimming cut 5 bases from V and 4 bases from J; bases unmatched to any gene: 6. CDR1 is LGHDT and CDR2 is YNNKEL in the germline V gene (reference sequence). The CDR3 sequence is 14 residues long. The CDR3 sequence: CASSVQGAGTEAFF. CDR3 in DNA: TGTGCCAGCAGCGTGCAGGGGGCTGGCACTGAAGCTTTCTTT.

The V call is TRBV13, the J call TRBJ2-7; D possibly matches TRBD1 or TRBD2 (6 bases each). Trimming stripped 0 bases from V and 3 bases from J, with 12 bases between. The CDR3 length is 15 residues. Germline V gene data show CDR1 as PRHDT and CDR2 as FYEKMQ (reference sequence). CDR3 coding DNA: TGTGCCAGCAGCTTAGGCCTCGGAGGGGGCTACGAGCAGTACTTC. Translating gives CASSLGLGGGYEQYF.

The rearrangement uses TRBV27 and TRBJ1-1; D is perhaps TRBD1 (5 bases). Germline values: CDR1 MNHEY, CDR2 SMNVEV (reference sequence). The V gene lost 5 bases and the J gene lost 0 bases, with 16 bases spanning the gap. CDR3 length: 16 amino acids. DNA for the CDR3: TGTGCCAGCAGTCCCCAGGGTACTATTATGAACACTGAAGCTTTCTTT. Its translation is CASSPQGTIMNTEAFF.

This clone was seen only once. The rearrangement links TRBV9 to TRBJ2-7, with 10 bases matching TRBD2. Trimming at V came to 4 bases and at J to 4 bases, leaving 14 bases not matched to a gene. This CDR3 region has 17 residues. From germline, CDR1 is SGDLS and CDR2 YYNGEE. The CDR3 nucleotides read TGTGCCAGCAGCTCAAGCCCTAGCGGGAGTACGGGTTACGAGCAGTACTTC. Residues: CASSSSPSGSTGYEQYF.

V is TRBV12-5 and J is TRBJ2-4, with 10 bases that match TRBD2. The germline gives CDR1 LGHNT, CDR2 FRNRAP. The CDR3 runs to 14 residues. The trim removed 1 base at V and 7 bases at J, leaving 1 base unmatched. CDR3 nucleotides: TGTGCTAGTGGTTTGGGACTAGCGGGTAACATTCAGTACTTC. It is translated as CASGLGLAGNIQYF.

The chain has TRBV5-4 and TRBJ1-2; the match to TRBD1 covers 11 bases. The CDR3 totals 15 residues. In germline, CDR1 is SGHNT, CDR2 YYREEE (reference sequence). Trimming removed 3 bases from V and 3 bases from J; junction bases left unmatched: 4. The CDR3: CASSSGQGADYGYTF. The DNA of the CDR3 is TGTGCCAGCAGCTCTGGACAGGGGGCGGACTATGGCTACACCTTC.

The chain couples TRBV5-5 to TRBJ1-3, with 8 nucleotides matching TRBD1. CDR1 SGHKS and CDR2 YYEKEE come from the germline V gene (reference sequence). CDR3 length: 17 amino acids. V was clipped by 2 bases and J by 0 bases; unmatched bases: 7. The CDR3 coding sequence is TGTGCCAGCAGCTTCGGACAGGGAAGGACCTCTGGAAACACCATATATTTT. This encodes CASSFGQGRTSGNTIYF.

The V and J genes are TRBV18 and TRBJ1-2; possible D gene TRBD1, 5 bases. There are 13 residues in the CDR3. From germline, CDR1 is KGHSH and CDR2 LQKENI. Between the trimmed V and J ends, which lost 3 bases and 4 bases, there was a span of 9 bases. The CDR3 loop is CASSPTVLYGYTF. CDR3 bases: TGTGCCAGCTCACCGACAGTTCTCTATGGCTACACCTTC.

This clone was seen only once. The CDR3 protein is CASSSGQGPIYEQYF. The CDR3 coding sequence is TGTGCCAGCAGCTCGGGACAGGGACCGATTTACGAGCAGTACTTC. V gene TRBV5-4 combines with J gene TRBJ2-7; 9 bases agree with TRBD1. Germline V gives CDR1 SGHNT, CDR2 YYREEE (reference sequence). This CDR3 is built from 15 residues. The V and J ends lost 3 bases and 4 bases, in that order; junction bases with no gene match: 8.

The chain links TRBV6-2 or TRBV6-3 to TRBJ2-7; D may correspond to TRBD1 or TRBD2 (5 bases each). Looked up from germline, CDR1 is MNHEY and CDR2 is SVGEGT. CDR3 length: 17 amino acids. V lost 6 bases to trimming and J lost 0 bases, with 21 bases between them. The chain's CDR3 is CASSWDGRHPSSYEQYF. The CDR3 DNA follows: TGTGCCAGCAGCTGGGACGGGCGCCACCCGTCCTCCTACGAGCAGTACTTC.

With regard to this clone: At the DNA level, this CDR3 is encoded by other sequences in the same sample as well. The chain carries TRBV19 and TRBJ1-1; no clear D gene. V was shortened by 5 bases and J by 5 bases, with 9 bases between the two germline ends. CDR3 length equals 12 residues. CDR1 is LNHDA and CDR2 is SQIVND in the germline V gene (reference sequence). The CDR3 coding sequence is TGTGCCAGTAGTCCCGGGGATACTGAAGCTTTCTTT. As protein: CASSPGDTEAFF.

The chain combines TRBV3-1 (or the pseudogene TRBV3-2) with TRBJ2-5; either TRBD1 or TRBD2 may supply D (5 bases each). The V end was cut by 4 bases, the J end by 5 bases, with 20 bases between. This CDR3 comprises 16 residues. The germline V gene has CDR1 LGHDT and CDR2 YNNKEL (reference sequence). CDR3: CASSPLREMGVETQYF. In DNA form, the CDR3 reads TGTGCCAGCAGCCCGCTGAGGGAGATGGGGGTGGAGACCCAGTACTTC.

This clone showed up just once. This chain joins TRBV5-1 and TRBJ2-5, with D tentatively TRBD1 (5 bases). Germline V lookup: CDR1 SGHRS, CDR2 YFSETQ. This CDR3 is 15 amino acids long. The V end lost 4 bases, the J end lost 2 bases, and 15 bases lay between the germline ends. CDR3 amino acids: CASSPQGPSQETQYF. The DNA for the CDR3 is TGCGCCAGCAGCCCCCAGGGCCCGAGTCAAGAGACCCAGTACTTC.